This T cell receptor beta chain was recovered during a study of T-cell memory formation after mild COVID-19 (dated by TCRdb to 2020 to 2022). The study in broad terms: TCR sequence clusters from the two donors were largely donor specific. In a couple of donors, T-cell clones that expanded and contracted after mild COVID-19 were tracked by sequencing TCRalpha and TCRbeta repertoires over time. Two young, previously healthy adult volunteers made up the cohort, one male and one female.

Concerning this clonotype: The clone's antigen remains unknown. No quality values exist for individual bases; no much larger clone is one base distant.

Data came from an Illumina NovaSeq 6000. TCRalpha and TCRbeta cDNA libraries were constructed by 5'RACE with constant-segment primers, with sample barcodes and unique molecular identifiers being introduced. Trizol reagent was used to extract RNA from every sample. Libraries were amplified in two PCR steps, with a second sample barcode and Illumina TruSeq adapters added in the second step. The libraries were sequenced on an Illumina NovaSeq using 2 x 150 bp paired-end reads. The authors' analysis ran thus. The reads were demultiplexed and collapsed into UMI-guided consensus sequences using migec v1.2.7. Using mixcr v2.1.11, UMI consensuses were aligned to TRA and TRB V and J templates and then assembled into clonotypes. Expanded or contracted clonotypes were those called significant by both edgeR and NoisET, with noise models trained on biological replicates. For edgeR calls, a false discovery rate-adjusted p below 0.01 and a log2 fold-change threshold of 1 were applied. As an exploratory analysis of dynamics, max-normalized trajectories of the 1000 most abundant clonotypes were examined with PCA combined with hierarchical clustering. Separately sequenced CD4+ and CD8+ repertoires were used to assign the CD4 or CD8 phenotype of responding clones. Clones were called with MiXCR by TCRdb after fastp trimmed the public reads at Q25, and only in-frame beta chains were retained. Here each entry gathers all rows of one CDR3 protein and keeps the most common genes and DNA. TCRdb's processing, not the authors' own work, is the source of the V and J calls. The sample table shows about 410,000 distinct CDR3 sequences, and 20% to 25% are seen once. The ten largest clones add up to around 14% of the sample.

PBMCs were isolated by Ficoll-Paque density gradient centrifugation. Looking up the germline V gene (reference sequence) yields CDR1 DFQATT and CDR2 SNEGSKA. Trimming takes 5 bases from V and 3 bases from J, and the germline ends sit 17 bases apart. The CDR3 runs 15 amino acids, cysteine and phenylalanine included. Only the CDR3 region is kept as DNA, spanning 45 bases read in frame from base 1. Beyond this particular receptor, the publication reports: The detection of some responding clones in pre-infection memory suggests that pre-existing cross-reactive memory T cells joined the SARS-CoV-2 response. Whether the second-wave clones peaking on day 37 were SARS-CoV-2 specific was not confirmed. Balanced CD4/CD8 phenotypes were observed for clones contracting from day 15 to 85, whereas a bias towards CD4+ was observed for a second wave of clones expanding from day 15 to 37. Contracting CD4+ clones were found mainly in CM and EM memory subsets, while CD8+ clones were enriched in EMRA. Only a couple of mild cases were covered by the study, and larger cohorts that include severe cases with pre-infection samples were considered necessary.

Sequenced sample: PBMCs or a T cell subset sorted from them (not recorded which). The sequence is built from TRBV20-1 and TRBJ2-1, with no confident D gene call. This sequence was found in an adult woman who had mild COVID-19 (a few samples of this study predate the infection). The sample titles of this study are shuffled in the database, so cell type and time point are left out; the donor was told from shared clones. The CDR3 region reads CSASGLKTHYNEQFF. DNA sequence: TGCAGTGCTTCGGGCCTTAAGACCCACTACAATGAGCAGTTCTTC.